This TCR beta chain stems from a study of cytomegalovirus exposure and HLA in healthy donors. This PCR relied on a set of 60 Vbeta primers and 13 Jbeta primers. Assay used: immunoSEQ multiplex PCR; TCRdb lists only in-frame clones, some missing. This table has fewer than 95,000 clones, roughly three quarters appearing once. V was cut by 7 bases and J by 7 bases, with 15 bases left in between. The CDR3 is 13 amino acids. Germline CDR1 is SGHNT and CDR2 is YYREEE (reference sequence). This chain joins TRBV5-4 and TRBJ2-1, with D possibly matching TRBD1 (6 bases). The receptor was isolated from a middle-aged man in good health and CMV-seronegative. Specimen: PBMCs. CDR3 bases: TGTGCCAGCTCCCCCCCCCAGGGGAATGAGCAGTTCTTC. Translating it yields CASSPPQGNEQFF. Using reference TRBV5-4 and TRBJ2-1 for the parts outside the CDR3, the full variable domain is ETGVTQSPTHLIKTRGQQVTLRCSSQSGHNTVSWYQQALGQGPQFIFQYYREEENGRGNFPPRFSGLQFPNYSSELNVNALELDDSALYLCASSPPQGNEQFFGPGTRLTVL.